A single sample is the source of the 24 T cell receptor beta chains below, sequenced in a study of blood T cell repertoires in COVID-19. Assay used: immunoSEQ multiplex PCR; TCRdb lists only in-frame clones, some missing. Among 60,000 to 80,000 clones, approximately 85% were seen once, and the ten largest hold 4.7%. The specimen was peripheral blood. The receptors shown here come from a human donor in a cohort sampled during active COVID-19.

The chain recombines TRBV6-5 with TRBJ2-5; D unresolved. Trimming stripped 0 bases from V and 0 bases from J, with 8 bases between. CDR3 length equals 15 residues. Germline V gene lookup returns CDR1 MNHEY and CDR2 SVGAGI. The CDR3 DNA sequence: TGTGCCAGCAGTTACTCGGGCGCGAACCAAGAGACCCAGTACTTC. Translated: CASSYSGANQETQYF.

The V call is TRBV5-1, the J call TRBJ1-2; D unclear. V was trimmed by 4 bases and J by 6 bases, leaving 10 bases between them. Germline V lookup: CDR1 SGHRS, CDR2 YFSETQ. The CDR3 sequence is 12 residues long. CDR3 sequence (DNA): TGCGCCAGCAGCCCAGATGCCAATGGCTACACCTTC. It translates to CASSPDANGYTF. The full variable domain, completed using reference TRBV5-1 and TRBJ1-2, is KAGVTQTPRYLIKTRGQQVTLSCSPISGHRSVSWYQQTPGQGLQFLFEYFSETQRNKGNFPGRFSGRQFSNSRSEMNVSTLELGDSALYLCASSPDANGYTFGSGTRLTVV.

CDR3 residues: CASSYVGAGSYEQYF. CDR3 nucleotide sequence: TGTGCCAGCAGTTATGTAGGGGCTGGCTCCTACGAGCAGTACTTC. The chain uses TRBV6-2 or TRBV6-3 and TRBJ2-7; D possibly corresponds to TRBD1 (5 bases). The CDR3 contains 15 residues. V was trimmed by 3 bases and J by 0 bases, leaving 12 bases between them. Germline V gene data show CDR1 as MNHEY and CDR2 as SVGEGT.

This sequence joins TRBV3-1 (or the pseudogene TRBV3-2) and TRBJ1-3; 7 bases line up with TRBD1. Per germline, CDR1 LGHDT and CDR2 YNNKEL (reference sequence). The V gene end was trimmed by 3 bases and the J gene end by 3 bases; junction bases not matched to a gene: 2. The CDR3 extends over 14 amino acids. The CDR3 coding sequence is TGTGCCAGCAGCCATAGGACAGGTGGAAACACCATATATTTT. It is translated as CASSHRTGGNTIYF.

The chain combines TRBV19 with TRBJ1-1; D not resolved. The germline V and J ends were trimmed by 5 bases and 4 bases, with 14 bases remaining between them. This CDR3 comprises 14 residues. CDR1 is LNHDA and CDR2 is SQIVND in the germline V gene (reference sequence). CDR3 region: CASSFPGRFTEAFF. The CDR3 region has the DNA TGTGCCAGTAGTTTCCCAGGCAGGTTCACTGAAGCTTTCTTT.

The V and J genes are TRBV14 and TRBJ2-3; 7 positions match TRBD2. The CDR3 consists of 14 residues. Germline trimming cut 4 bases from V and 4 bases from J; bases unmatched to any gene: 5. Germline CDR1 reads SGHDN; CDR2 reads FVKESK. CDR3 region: CASSPRGVADTQYF. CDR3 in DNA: TGTGCCAGCAGCCCACGGGGGGTCGCAGATACGCAGTATTTT.

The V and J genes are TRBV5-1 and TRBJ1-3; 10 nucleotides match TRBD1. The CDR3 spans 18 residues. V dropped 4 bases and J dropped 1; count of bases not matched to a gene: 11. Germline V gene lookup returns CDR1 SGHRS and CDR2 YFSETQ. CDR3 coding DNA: TGCGCCAGCAGCGCCTCGACCGGGACAGGGGTTTCTGGAAACACCATATATTTT. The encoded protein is CASSASTGTGVSGNTIYF.

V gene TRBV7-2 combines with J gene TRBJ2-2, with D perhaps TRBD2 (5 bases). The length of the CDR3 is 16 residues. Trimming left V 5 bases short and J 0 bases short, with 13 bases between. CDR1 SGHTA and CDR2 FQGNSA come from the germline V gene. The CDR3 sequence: CASSARPRANTGELFF. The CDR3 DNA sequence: TGTGCCAGCAGCGCCCGGCCGAGGGCGAACACCGGGGAGCTGTTTTTT.

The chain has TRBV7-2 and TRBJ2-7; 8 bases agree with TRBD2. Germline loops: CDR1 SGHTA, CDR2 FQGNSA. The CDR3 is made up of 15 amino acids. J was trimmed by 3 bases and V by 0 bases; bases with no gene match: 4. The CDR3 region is CASSLAPGGGYEQYF. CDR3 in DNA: TGTGCCAGCAGCTTAGCGCCGGGGGGGGGCTACGAGCAGTACTTC.

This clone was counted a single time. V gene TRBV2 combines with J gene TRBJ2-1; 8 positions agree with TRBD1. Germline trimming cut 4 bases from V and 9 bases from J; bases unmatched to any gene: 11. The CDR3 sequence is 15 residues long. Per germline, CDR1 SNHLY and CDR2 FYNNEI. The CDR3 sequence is CASSVQGGRIGEQFF. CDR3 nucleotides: TGTGCCAGCAGTGTACAGGGGGGAAGAATTGGTGAGCAGTTCTTC.

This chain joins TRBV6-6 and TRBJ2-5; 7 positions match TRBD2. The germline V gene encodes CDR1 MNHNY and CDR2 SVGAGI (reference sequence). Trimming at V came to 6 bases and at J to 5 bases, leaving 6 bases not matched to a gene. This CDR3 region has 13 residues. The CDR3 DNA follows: TGTGCCAGCAGCCGGGGGGAACGGGAGACCCAGTACTTC. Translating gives CASSRGERETQYF.

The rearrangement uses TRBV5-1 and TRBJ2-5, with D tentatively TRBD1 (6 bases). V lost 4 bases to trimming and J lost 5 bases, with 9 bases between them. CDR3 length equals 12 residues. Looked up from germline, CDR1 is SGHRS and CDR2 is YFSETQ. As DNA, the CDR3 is TGCGCCAGCAGCCACGGACAGGAGACCCAGTACTTC. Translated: CASSHGQETQYF. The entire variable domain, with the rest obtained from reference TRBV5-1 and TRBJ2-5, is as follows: KAGVTQTPRYLIKTRGQQVTLSCSPISGHRSVSWYQQTPGQGLQFLFEYFSETQRNKGNFPGRFSGRQFSNSRSEMNVSTLELGDSALYLCASSHGQETQYFGPGTRLLVL.

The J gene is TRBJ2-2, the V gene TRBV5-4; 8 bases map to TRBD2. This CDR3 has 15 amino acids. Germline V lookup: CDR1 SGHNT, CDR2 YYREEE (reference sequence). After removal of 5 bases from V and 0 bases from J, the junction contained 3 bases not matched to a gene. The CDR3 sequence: CASSSGGANTGELFF. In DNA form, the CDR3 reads TGTGCCAGCAGTTCCGGGGGGGCGAACACCGGGGAGCTGTTTTTT.

CDR3 bases: TGTGCCAGCAGCTCAGGACTAGCGGGGTCCGGGGAGCTGTTTTTT. As protein: CASSSGLAGSGELFF. V usage is TRBV7-2 and J usage is TRBJ2-2; 12 bases map to TRBD2. Germline V gene lookup returns CDR1 SGHTA and CDR2 FQGNSA. The CDR3 is 15 amino acids. With 4 bases clipped from V and 6 bases from J, the junction kept 3 bases outside the gene matches.

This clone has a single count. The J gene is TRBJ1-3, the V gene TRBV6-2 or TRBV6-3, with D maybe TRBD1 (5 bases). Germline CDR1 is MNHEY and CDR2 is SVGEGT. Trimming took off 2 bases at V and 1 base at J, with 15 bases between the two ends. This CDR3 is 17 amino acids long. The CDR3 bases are TGTGCCAGCAGTTACGCCGGGCAGCGGGGGTCTGGAAACACCATATATTTT. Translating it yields CASSYAGQRGSGNTIYF.

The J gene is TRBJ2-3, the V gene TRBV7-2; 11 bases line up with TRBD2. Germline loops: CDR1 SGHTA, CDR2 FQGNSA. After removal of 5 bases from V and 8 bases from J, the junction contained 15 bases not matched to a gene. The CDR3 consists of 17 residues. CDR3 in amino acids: CASSTQLAGVAGGTQYF. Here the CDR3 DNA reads TGTGCCAGCAGCACCCAACTAGCGGGAGTAGCAGGGGGTACGCAGTATTTT.

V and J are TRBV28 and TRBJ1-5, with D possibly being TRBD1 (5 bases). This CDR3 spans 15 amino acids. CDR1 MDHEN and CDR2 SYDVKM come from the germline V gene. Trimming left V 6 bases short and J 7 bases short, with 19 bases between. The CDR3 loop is CASSPYGGTRQPQHF. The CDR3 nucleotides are TGTGCCAGCAGCCCCTACGGGGGAACTAGACAGCCCCAGCATTTT.

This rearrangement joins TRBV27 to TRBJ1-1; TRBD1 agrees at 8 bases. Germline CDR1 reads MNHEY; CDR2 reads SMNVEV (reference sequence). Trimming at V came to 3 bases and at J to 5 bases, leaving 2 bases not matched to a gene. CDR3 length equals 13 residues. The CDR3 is CASSFRGRTEAFF. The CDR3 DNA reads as TGTGCCAGCAGTTTCAGGGGGCGGACTGAAGCTTTCTTT.

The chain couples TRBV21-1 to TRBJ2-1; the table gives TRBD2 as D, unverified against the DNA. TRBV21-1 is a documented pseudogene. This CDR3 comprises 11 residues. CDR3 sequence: CASRLAGEQFF. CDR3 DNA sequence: TGTGCCAGCAGACTAGCGGGAGAGCAGTTCTTC.

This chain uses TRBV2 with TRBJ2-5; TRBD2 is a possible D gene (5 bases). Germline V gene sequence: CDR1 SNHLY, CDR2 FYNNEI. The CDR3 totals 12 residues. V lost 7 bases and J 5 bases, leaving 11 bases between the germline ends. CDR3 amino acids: CASKLAFETQYF. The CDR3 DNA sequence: TGTGCCAGCAAGCTAGCATTTGAGACCCAGTACTTC.

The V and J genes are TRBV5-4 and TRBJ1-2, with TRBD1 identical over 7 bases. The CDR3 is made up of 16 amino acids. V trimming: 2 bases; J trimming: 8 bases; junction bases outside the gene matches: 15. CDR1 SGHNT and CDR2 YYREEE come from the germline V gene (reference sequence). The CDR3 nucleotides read TGTGCCAGCAGCTTAACCCCAGACAGGGAGGCGGGAGGCTACACCTTC. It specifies CASSLTPDREAGGYTF.

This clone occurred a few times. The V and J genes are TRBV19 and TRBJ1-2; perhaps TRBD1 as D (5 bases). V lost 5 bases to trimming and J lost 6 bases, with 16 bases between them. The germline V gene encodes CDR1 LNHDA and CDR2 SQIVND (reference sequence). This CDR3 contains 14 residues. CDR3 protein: CASSPSIGEDGYTF. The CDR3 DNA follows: TGTGCCAGTAGTCCAAGTATAGGGGAAGATGGCTACACCTTC. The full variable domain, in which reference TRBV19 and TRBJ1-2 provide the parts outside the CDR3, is DGGITQSPKYLFRKEGQNVTLSCEQNLNHDAMYWYRQDPGQGLRLIYYSQIVNDFQKGDIAEGYSVSREKKESFPLTVTSAQKNPTAFYLCASSPSIGEDGYTFGSGTRLTVV.

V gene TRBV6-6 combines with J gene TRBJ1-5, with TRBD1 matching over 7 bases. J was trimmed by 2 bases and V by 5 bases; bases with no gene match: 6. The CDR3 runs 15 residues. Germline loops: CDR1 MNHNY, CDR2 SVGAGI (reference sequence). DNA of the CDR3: TGTGCCAGCAGTCGACAGGGTGGCGGCAATCAGCCCCAGCATTTT. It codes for CASSRQGGGNQPQHF.

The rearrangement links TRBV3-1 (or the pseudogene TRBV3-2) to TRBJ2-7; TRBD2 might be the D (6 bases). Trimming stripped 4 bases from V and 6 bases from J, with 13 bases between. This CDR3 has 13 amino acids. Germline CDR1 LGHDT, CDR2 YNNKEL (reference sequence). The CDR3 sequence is CASSPRAGGEQYF. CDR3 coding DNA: TGTGCCAGCAGCCCAAGGGCCGGGGGCGAGCAGTACTTC.